Listed here are 7 T cell receptor beta chains from one sample, sequenced in a study of T cell responses to AZD1222 COVID-19 vaccine. Libraries were prepared by immunoSEQ multiplex PCR; TCRdb keeps only in-frame clonotypes and omits some of them. The table shows over 95,000 clones, with around 88% occurring only once. The sample in question was peripheral blood, obtained 28 days after the second AZD1222 dose. The receptors come from an adult who received the AZD1222 COVID-19 vaccine.

The rearrangement uses TRBV28 and TRBJ2-1; 8 positions match TRBD1. J was trimmed by 2 bases and V by 6 bases; bases with no gene match: 9. The CDR3 has 16 amino acids. The germline gives CDR1 MDHEN, CDR2 SYDVKM. As DNA, the CDR3 is TGTGCCAGCAGACCCGGACAGGGTGAGACCTACAATGAGCAGTTCTTC. Translation gives CASRPGQGETYNEQFF.

This rearrangement joins TRBV3-1 (or the pseudogene TRBV3-2) to TRBJ2-7; D tentatively fits TRBD1 or TRBD2 (5 bases each). V was pared by 4 bases and J by 2 bases, with 9 bases between. Germline lookup yields CDR1 LGHDT and CDR2 YNNKEL (reference sequence). This CDR3 has 13 residues. DNA for the CDR3: TGTGCCAGCAGCCTGAGAGGGGCCTACGAGCAGTACTTC. Encoded protein: CASSLRGAYEQYF.

The CDR3 bases are TGTGCCAGCAGCGCCACCTCTGGTGTTTCTAGCGGCCCAAGCACAGATACGCAGTATTTT. Residues: CASSATSGVSSGPSTDTQYF. The V and J genes are TRBV9 and TRBJ2-3, with 7 bases identical to TRBD2. Germline CDR1 SGDLS, CDR2 YYNGEE. There are 20 residues in the CDR3. J gave up 0 bases and V 3 bases, and 19 bases lay outside the gene matches.

This clone was detected only once. The V call is TRBV20-1, the J call TRBJ2-1, with D unclear. Per germline, CDR1 DFQATT and CDR2 SNEGSKA (reference sequence). There are 11 residues in the CDR3. V was pared by 4 bases and J by 5 bases, with 6 bases between. CDR3 sequence: CSATKNNEQFF. The CDR3 region has the DNA TGCAGTGCTACCAAAAACAATGAGCAGTTCTTC.

CDR3 sequence (DNA): TGTGCCAGCAGTTTGGGATCTGGAAACACCATATATTTT. It specifies CASSLGSGNTIYF. The chain recombines TRBV28 with TRBJ1-3; the D is unclear. This CDR3 is built from 13 residues. Between the trimmed V and J ends, which lost 3 bases and 1 base, there was a span of 4 bases. Per the germline V gene, CDR1 is MDHEN and CDR2 is SYDVKM.

This chain joins TRBV10-3 and TRBJ2-2; either TRBD1 or TRBD2 may supply D (6 bases each). The CDR3 has 15 amino acids. Germline V lookup: CDR1 ENHRY, CDR2 SYGVKD. V gave up 4 bases and J gave up 8 bases, with 17 bases separating them. CDR3 sequence (DNA): TGTGCCATCAGTGCACTGGGGGGCTATCAGGGGGAGCTGTTTTTT. Its translation is CAISALGGYQGELFF.

This clone showed up just a few times. This chain connects TRBV5-1 to TRBJ2-2, with 10 bases identical to TRBD2. The CDR3 is 16 residues long. The ends lost 7 bases at V and 5 bases at J; junction bases unmatched: 11. Germline V gene lookup returns CDR1 SGHRS and CDR2 YFSETQ. CDR3 region: CASLSGSGGRTGELFF. The DNA for the CDR3 is TGCGCCAGCCTGTCTGGTAGCGGGGGGCGAACCGGGGAGCTGTTTTTT.